The 3 T cell receptor beta chains given below trace back to one sample, sequenced in a study of blood T cell repertoires in COVID-19. TCRdb keeps only in-frame clones here, not all; method: immunoSEQ multiplex PCR. The table has under 450,000 clones, 81% seen once; the top ten hold under 1.2%. The sequencing input was peripheral blood. The receptors were gathered from a human donor with acute or convalescent COVID-19. The donor label of this sample is uncertain.

This chain uses TRBV19 with TRBJ1-2; no clear D gene. The CDR3 consists of 14 residues. Germline values: CDR1 LNHDA, CDR2 SQIVND (reference sequence). Deletions cut 0 bases from V and 7 bases from J, with 12 bases between. CDR3 DNA: TGTGCCAGTAGTATAGATGGAGTTTCGGGTGGCTACACCTTC. It encodes CASSIDGVSGGYTF.

This clone was recorded once. This chain uses TRBV10-3 with TRBJ1-5; 9 bases map to TRBD1. V dropped 8 bases and J dropped 4; count of bases not matched to a gene: 3. CDR1 ENHRY and CDR2 SYGVKD come from the germline V gene. The CDR3 runs 13 residues. The CDR3 coding sequence is TGTGCCATCGGGGACAGGGTGAATCAGCCCCAGCATTTT. It is translated as CAIGDRVNQPQHF.

The gene calls are TRBV19 and TRBJ2-1; TRBD1 agrees at 8 bases. The junction had 12 bases not matched to a gene; V was cut back by 6 bases and J by 5 bases. This CDR3 is 16 amino acids long. Germline CDR1 and CDR2: LNHDA and SQIVND (reference sequence). CDR3 in DNA: TGTGCCAGTAGGGGTAAAAGCAGGGGGCGCGACAATGAGCAGTTCTTC. Amino acid sequence: CASRGKSRGRDNEQFF.